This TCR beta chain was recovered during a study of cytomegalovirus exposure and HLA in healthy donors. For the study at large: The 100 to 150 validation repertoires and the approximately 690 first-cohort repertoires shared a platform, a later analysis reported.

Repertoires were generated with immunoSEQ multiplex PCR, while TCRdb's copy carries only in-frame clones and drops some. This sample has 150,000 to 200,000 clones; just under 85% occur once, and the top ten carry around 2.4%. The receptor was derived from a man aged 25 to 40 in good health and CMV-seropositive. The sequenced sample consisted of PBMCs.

The CDR3 region has the DNA TGTGCCAGCAGCTTGGGAGCAGGGGGCGGATTCGGGAATTCACCCCTCCACTTT. Its protein is CASSLGAGGGFGNSPLHF. The chain couples TRBV5-4 to TRBJ1-6; TRBD1 agrees at 8 bases. CDR1 and CDR2 (germline): SGHNT, YYREEE (reference sequence). The length of the CDR3 is 18 residues. Unmatched junction bases numbered 12, after V lost 0 bases and J lost 7 bases. The whole variable domain, remainder taken from reference TRBV5-4 and TRBJ1-6, is ETGVTQSPTHLIKTRGQQVTLRCSSQSGHNTVSWYQQALGQGPQFIFQYYREEENGRGNFPPRFSGLQFPNYSSELNVNALELDDSALYLCASSLGAGGGFGNSPLHFGNGTRLTVT.